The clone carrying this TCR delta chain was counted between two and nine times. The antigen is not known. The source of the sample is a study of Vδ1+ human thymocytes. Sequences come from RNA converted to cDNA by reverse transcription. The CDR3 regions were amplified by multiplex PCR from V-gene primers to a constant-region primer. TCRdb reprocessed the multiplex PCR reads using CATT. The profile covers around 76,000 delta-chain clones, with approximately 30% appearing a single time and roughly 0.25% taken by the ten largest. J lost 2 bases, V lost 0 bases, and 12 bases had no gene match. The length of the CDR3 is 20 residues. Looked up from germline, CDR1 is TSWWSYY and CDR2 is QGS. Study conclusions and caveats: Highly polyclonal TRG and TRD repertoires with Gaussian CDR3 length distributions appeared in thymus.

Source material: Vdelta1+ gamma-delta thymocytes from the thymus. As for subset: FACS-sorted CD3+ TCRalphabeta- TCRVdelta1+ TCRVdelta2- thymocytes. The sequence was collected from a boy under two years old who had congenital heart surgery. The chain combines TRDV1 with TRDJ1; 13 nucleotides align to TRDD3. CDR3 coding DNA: TGTGCTCTTGGGGAACTATTCCGCGATGTACTGGGGGATACGACCGATAAACTCATCTTT. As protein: CALGELFRDVLGDTTDKLIF.